This entry lists 8 T cell receptor beta chains sequenced from one sample in a study of shared clonotypes between healthy human individuals. This table comes from immunoSEQ multiplex PCR, and its TCRdb copy is limited to in-frame clones, with some not included. The repertoire holds 2 million to 2.5 million clones, with 95% as singletons. The source material was naive CD4+ T cells sorted from blood. Documented subset: CD45RA+ positively selected. These receptors came from a man between 18 and 29 years old in good health.

The rearrangement joins TRBV5-5 to TRBJ1-1, with a weak D call TRBD1 (5 bases). Germline assignment: CDR1 SGHKS and CDR2 YYEKEE (reference sequence). V was clipped by 1 base and J by 2 bases, with 12 bases between them. This CDR3 has 15 amino acids. CDR3 residues: CASSLSTGTNTEAFF. CDR3 DNA: TGTGCCAGCAGCTTGAGTACAGGTACAAACACTGAAGCTTTCTTT.

Comments on this clone: This same CDR3 is encoded by further DNA sequences in the sample. V gene TRBV11-3 combines with J gene TRBJ2-7; D remains ambiguous. V was pared by 3 bases and J by 1 base, with 7 bases between. CDR3 length: 13 residues. Germline V gene data show CDR1 as SGHNT and CDR2 as YENEEA. The CDR3 nucleotides read TGTGCCAGCAGCTTGGACCGATCCTACGAGCAGTACTTC. It encodes CASSLDRSYEQYF.

The chain has TRBV10-3 and TRBJ2-2; TRBD1 matches 10 bases. Germline V CDR1 and CDR2: ENHRY, SYGVKD. Trimming cost V 6 bases and J 8 bases; bases outside gene matches: 3. This CDR3 is 13 amino acids long. Here the CDR3 DNA reads TGTGCCATCAGCGACAGGGGGCCGGGGGAGCTGTTTTTT. Its translation is CAISDRGPGELFF.

V usage is TRBV14 and J usage is TRBJ1-1; TRBD1 matches at 7 bases. Germline CDR1 reads SGHDN; CDR2 reads FVKESK. V gave up 4 bases and J gave up 3 bases; unmatched junction bases: 8. This CDR3 comprises 15 residues. CDR3 nucleotide sequence: TGTGCCAGCAGCCGAGACAGGGTAGGTGACACTGAAGCTTTCTTT. Residues: CASSRDRVGDTEAFF.

The chain couples TRBV7-2 to TRBJ2-5; TRBD2 is a possible D gene (5 bases). CDR1 is SGHTA, CDR2 FQGNSA, per germline. Trimming pared 1 base from V and 5 bases from J, leaving 14 bases between. The CDR3 is 15 residues long. The CDR3 DNA sequence: TGTGCCAGCAGCTTAGTGTCCGCGCCGGGGGAGACCCAGTACTTC. Its translation: CASSLVSAPGETQYF.

The CDR3 reads CASSLLAGVGETQYF. The CDR3 coding sequence is TGTGCCAGCAGCTTGCTAGCGGGAGTCGGAGAGACCCAGTACTTC. The chain uses TRBV5-6 and TRBJ2-5, with 10 bases identical to TRBD2. Trimming at V came to 1 base and at J to 4 bases, leaving 4 bases not matched to a gene. The germline V gene has CDR1 SGHDT and CDR2 YYEEEE. This CDR3 has 15 amino acids.

The J gene is TRBJ1-2, the V gene TRBV9, with TRBD1 matching over 7 bases. Germline lookup yields CDR1 SGDLS and CDR2 YYNGEE. The CDR3 runs 14 residues. V trimming: 0 bases; J trimming: 4 bases; junction bases outside the gene matches: 3. CDR3 loop: CASSVDSGGYGYTF. Here the CDR3 DNA reads TGTGCCAGCAGCGTAGATTCAGGGGGCTATGGCTACACCTTC.

In regard to this clone: This sample includes further DNA sequences coding for the same CDR3. This chain uses TRBV5-1 with TRBJ2-2, with D possibly being TRBD1 (5 bases). V gave up 4 bases and J gave up 1 base, with 8 bases separating them. This CDR3 region has 14 residues. Germline-derived CDR1 and CDR2 are SGHRS and YFSETQ. CDR3: CASSLDRNTGELFF. In DNA, the CDR3 is TGCGCCAGCAGCCTAGACAGGAACACCGGGGAGCTGTTTTTT.